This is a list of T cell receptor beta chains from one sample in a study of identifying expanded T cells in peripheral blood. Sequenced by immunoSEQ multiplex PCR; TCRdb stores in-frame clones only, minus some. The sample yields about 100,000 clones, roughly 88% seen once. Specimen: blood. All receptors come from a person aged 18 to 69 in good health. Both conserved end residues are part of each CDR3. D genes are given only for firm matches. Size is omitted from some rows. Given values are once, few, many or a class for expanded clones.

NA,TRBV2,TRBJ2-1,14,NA,CASSWTAEYNEQFF,TGTGCCAGCAGTTGGACGGCTGAGTACAATGAGCAGTTCTTC
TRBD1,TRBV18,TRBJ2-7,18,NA,CASSPGISGTGVSYEQYF,TGTGCCAGCTCACCAGGGATATCCGGGACAGGGGTTTCCTACGAGCAGTACTTC
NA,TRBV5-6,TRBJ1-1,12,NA,CASSLLFSEAFF,TGTGCCAGCAGCTTGTTGTTTTCTGAAGCTTTCTTT
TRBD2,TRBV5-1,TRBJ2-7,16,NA,CASSLGSGGFSYEQYF,TGCGCCAGCAGCTTGGGTAGCGGGGGGTTCTCCTACGAGCAGTACTTC
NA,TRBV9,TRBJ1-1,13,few,CASSEIRGTEAFF,TGTGCCAGCAGCGAAATTCGTGGAACTGAAGCTTTCTTT
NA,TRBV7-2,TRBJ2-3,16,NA,CASSLAQASGTDTQYF,TGTGCCAGCAGCTTAGCCCAGGCTAGCGGCACAGATACGCAGTATTTT
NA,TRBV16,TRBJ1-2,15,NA,CASSQSRRFHYGYTF,TGTGCCAGCAGCCAATCTCGCAGGTTCCACTATGGCTACACCTTC
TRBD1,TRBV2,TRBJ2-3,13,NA,CASSVDRGDTQYF,TGTGCCAGCAGTGTGGACAGGGGAGATACGCAGTATTTT
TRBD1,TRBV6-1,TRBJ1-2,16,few,CASSEPGQGFVDGYTF,TGTGCCAGCAGTGAACCGGGACAGGGCTTCGTAGATGGCTACACCTTC
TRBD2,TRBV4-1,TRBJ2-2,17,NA,CASSQGLAGVAAGELFF,TGCGCCAGCAGCCAAGGACTAGCGGGAGTGGCCGCCGGGGAGCTGTTTTTT
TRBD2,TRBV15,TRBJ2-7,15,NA,CATRASGASSYEQYF,TGTGCCACCAGGGCTAGCGGGGCCAGCTCCTACGAGCAGTACTTC
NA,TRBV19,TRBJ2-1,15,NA,CASNQRVDSYNEQFF,TGTGCCAGTAATCAGCGGGTAGACTCCTACAATGAGCAGTTCTTC
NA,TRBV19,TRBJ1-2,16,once,CASRGYRAEIDYGYTF,TGTGCCAGCCGAGGTTACAGGGCCGAAATCGACTATGGCTACACCTTC
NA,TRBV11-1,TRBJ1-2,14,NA,CASSLGGGPYGYTF,TGTGCCAGCAGCTTAGGCGGGGGTCCCTATGGCTACACCTTC
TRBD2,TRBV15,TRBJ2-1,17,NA,CATSRDLRLAEKGEQFF,TGTGCCACCAGCAGAGATCTTCGGCTAGCGGAGAAAGGCGAGCAGTTCTTC
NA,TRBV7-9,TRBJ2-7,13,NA,CASSLLGTYEQYF,TGTGCCAGCAGCTTACTCGGGACCTACGAGCAGTACTTC
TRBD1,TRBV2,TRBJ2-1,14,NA,CASSDRTGGNEQFF,TGTGCCAGCAGTGACAGGACAGGGGGGAATGAGCAGTTCTTC
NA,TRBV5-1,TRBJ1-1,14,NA,CASSRSLSRGGAFF,TGCGCCAGCAGCCGCAGTTTATCCAGGGGCGGAGCTTTCTTT
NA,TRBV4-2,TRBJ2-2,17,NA,CASSQKGLGRNTGELFF,TGTGCCAGCAGCCAAAAGGGGTTAGGGAGGAACACCGGGGAGCTGTTTTTT
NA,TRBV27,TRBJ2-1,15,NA,CASSFGPPPPNEQFF,TGTGCCAGCAGTTTTGGGCCCCCGCCTCCCAATGAGCAGTTCTTC
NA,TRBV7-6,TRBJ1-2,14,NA,CASSLEPETYGYTF,TGTGCCAGCAGCCTCGAACCAGAGACCTATGGCTACACCTTC
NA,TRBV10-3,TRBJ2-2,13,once,CAISDPGSGELFF,TGTGCCATCAGTGACCCGGGGTCCGGGGAGCTGTTTTTT
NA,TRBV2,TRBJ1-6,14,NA,CASFSTGRNSPLHF,TGTGCCAGCTTTAGCACAGGCCGGAATTCACCCCTCCACTTT
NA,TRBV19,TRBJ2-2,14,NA,CASSINNYAGELFF,TGTGCCAGTAGTATCAACAATTACGCCGGGGAGCTGTTTTTT
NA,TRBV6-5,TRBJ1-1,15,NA,CASRTGTKISTEAFF,TGTGCCAGCAGAACCGGGACAAAAATTAGCACTGAAGCTTTCTTT
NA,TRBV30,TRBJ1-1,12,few,CAWSVPHTEAFF,TGTGCCTGGAGTGTTCCGCACACTGAAGCTTTCTTT
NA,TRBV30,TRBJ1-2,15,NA,CAWSRDRSPNYGYTF,TGTGCCTGGAGTCGAGACAGGAGCCCTAACTATGGCTACACCTTC
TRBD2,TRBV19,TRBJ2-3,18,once,CASSIGGGGQAFTDTQYF,TGTGCCAGTAGTATAGGCGGGGGGGGCCAAGCGTTCACAGATACGCAGTATTTT
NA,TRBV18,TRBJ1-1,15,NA,CASSPGTQSRNEAFF,TGTGCCAGCTCACCAGGGACGCAATCCCGAAATGAAGCTTTCTTT
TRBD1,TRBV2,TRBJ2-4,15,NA,CASSESGQGANIQYF,TGTGCCAGCAGTGAATCGGGACAGGGGGCCAACATTCAGTACTTC
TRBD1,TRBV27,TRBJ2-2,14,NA,CASIEGTGAGELFF,TGTGCCAGCATCGAGGGAACAGGGGCCGGGGAGCTGTTTTTT
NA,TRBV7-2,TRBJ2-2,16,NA,CASSRPGDVGTGELFF,TGTGCCAGCAGCCGACCGGGAGACGTGGGAACCGGGGAGCTGTTTTTT
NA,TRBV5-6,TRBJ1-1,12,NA,CASSFGQTEAFF,TGTGCCAGCAGTTTTGGACAGACCGAAGCTTTCTTT
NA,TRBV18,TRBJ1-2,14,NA,CASSPGRTNYGYTF,TGTGCCAGCTCACCTGGCAGGACTAACTATGGCTACACCTTC
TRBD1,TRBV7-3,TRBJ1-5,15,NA,CASSLGGQADQPQHF,TGTGCCAGCAGCTTAGGGGGACAGGCTGATCAGCCCCAGCATTTT
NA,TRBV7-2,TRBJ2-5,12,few,CASSLDRETQYF,TGTGCCAGCAGCTTAGACCGGGAGACCCAGTACTTC
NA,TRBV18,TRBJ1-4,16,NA,CASSPGGRTTNEKLFF,TGTGCCAGCTCACCGGGGGGCAGGACGACTAATGAAAAACTGTTTTTT
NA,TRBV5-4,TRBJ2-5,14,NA,CASSLPGGKETQYF,TGTGCCAGCAGCTTGCCGGGGGGCAAAGAGACCCAGTACTTC
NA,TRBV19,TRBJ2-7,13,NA,CASSLAGGLEQYF,TGTGCCAGTAGTCTTGCCGGGGGGCTGGAGCAGTACTTC
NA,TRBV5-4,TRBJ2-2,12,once,CASRLNTGELFF,TGTGCCAGTAGACTGAACACCGGGGAGCTGTTTTTT
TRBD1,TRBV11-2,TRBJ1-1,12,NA,CASSLDRVGAFF,TGTGCCAGCAGCTTGGACAGGGTCGGGGCTTTCTTT
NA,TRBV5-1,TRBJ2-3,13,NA,CASSELRADTQYF,TGCGCCAGCAGCGAGCTTCGGGCAGATACGCAGTATTTT
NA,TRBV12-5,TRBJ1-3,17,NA,CASGFASGGPSGNTIYF,TGTGCTAGTGGTTTTGCTAGCGGGGGTCCTTCTGGAAACACCATATATTTT
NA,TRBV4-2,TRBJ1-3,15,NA,CASSQAQDSGNTIYF,TGTGCCAGCAGCCAAGCACAAGACTCTGGAAACACCATATATTTT
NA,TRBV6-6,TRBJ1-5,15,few,CASSYWGANNQPQHF,TGTGCCAGCAGTTACTGGGGGGCGAACAATCAGCCCCAGCATTTT
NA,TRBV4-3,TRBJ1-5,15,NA,CASRLTAVSNQPQHF,TGCGCCAGCAGACTAACAGCAGTATCAAATCAGCCCCAGCATTTT
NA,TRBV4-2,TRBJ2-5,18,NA,CASSQEVVVGRKGETQYF,TGTGCCAGCAGCCAAGAGGTAGTAGTGGGTAGAAAAGGGGAGACCCAGTACTTC
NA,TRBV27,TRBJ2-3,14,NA,CASGEAHPRDTQYF,TGTGCCAGCGGGGAAGCACATCCGCGGGATACGCAGTATTTT